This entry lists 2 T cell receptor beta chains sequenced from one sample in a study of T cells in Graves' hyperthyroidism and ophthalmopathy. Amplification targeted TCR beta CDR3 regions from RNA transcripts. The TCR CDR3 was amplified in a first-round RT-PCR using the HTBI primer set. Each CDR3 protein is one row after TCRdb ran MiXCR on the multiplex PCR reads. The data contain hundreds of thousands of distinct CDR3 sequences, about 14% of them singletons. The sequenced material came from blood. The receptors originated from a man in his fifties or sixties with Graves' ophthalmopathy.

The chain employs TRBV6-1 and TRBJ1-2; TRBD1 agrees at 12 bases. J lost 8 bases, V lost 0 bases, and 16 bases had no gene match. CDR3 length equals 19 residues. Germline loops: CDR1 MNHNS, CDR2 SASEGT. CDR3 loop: CASSEAGGTGGARTRGYTF. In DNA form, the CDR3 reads TGTGCCAGCAGTGAAGCGGGGGGGACAGGGGGCGCGAGAACACGCGGCTACACCTTC.

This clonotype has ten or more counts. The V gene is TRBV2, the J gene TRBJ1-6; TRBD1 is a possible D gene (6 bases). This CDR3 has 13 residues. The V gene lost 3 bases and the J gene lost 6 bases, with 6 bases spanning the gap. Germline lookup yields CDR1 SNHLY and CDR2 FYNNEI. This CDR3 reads CASSDRGNSPLHF. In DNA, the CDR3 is TGTGCCAGCAGTGACAGGGGTAATTCACCCCTCCACTTT. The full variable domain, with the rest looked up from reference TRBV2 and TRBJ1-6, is EPEVTQTPSHQVTQMGQEVILRCVPISNHLYFYWYRQILGQKVEFLVSFYNNEISEKSEIFDDQFSVERPDGSNFTLKIRSTKLEDSAMYFCASSDRGNSPLHFGNGTRLTVT.